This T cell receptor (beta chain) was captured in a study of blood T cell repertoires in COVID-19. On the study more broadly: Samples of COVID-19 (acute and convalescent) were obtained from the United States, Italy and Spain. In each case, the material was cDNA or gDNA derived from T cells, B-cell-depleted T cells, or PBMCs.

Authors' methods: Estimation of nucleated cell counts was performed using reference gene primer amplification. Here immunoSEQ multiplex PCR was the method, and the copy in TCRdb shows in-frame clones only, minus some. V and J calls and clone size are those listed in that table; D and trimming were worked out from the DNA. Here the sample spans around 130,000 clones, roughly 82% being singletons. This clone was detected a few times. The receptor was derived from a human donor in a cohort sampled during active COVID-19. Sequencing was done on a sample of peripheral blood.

In DNA, the CDR3 is TGCAGTGCTAGTCTCGGCAGGGATCGCTACACCTTC. It encodes CSASLGRDRYTF. The V gene is TRBV20-1, the J gene TRBJ1-2; D may be TRBD1 (5 bases). Trimming left V 3 bases short and J 9 bases short, with 14 bases between. Germline values: CDR1 DFQATT, CDR2 SNEGSKA (reference sequence). This CDR3 is built from 12 residues.